This T cell receptor beta chain was captured in a study of T cell changes during pregnancy in multiple sclerosis. The CDR3 covers 14 residues. Looked up from germline, CDR1 is LNHDA and CDR2 is SQIVND (reference sequence). V lost 1 base and J 2 bases, leaving 6 bases between the germline ends. Measured with immunoSEQ multiplex PCR; TCRdb has only the in-frame clones, and not every one. This table has about 52,000 clones, 85% to 95% appearing once. This chain links TRBV19 with TRBJ1-5, with a possible D match to TRBD1 (5 bases). The TCR was taken from a female donor with multiple sclerosis, enrolled in a pregnancy study. The sequenced sample was CD4+ T cells from peripheral blood mononuclear cells, obtained in the third trimester of pregnancy. The DNA of the CDR3 is TGTGCCAGTAGTATAGTCAGGGGCAATCAGCCCCAGCATTTT. Translating it yields CASSIVRGNQPQHF. Based on the CDR3 plus reference TRBV19 and TRBJ1-5, the full variable domain is DGGITQSPKYLFRKEGQNVTLSCEQNLNHDAMYWYRQDPGQGLRLIYYSQIVNDFQKGDIAEGYSVSREKKESFPLTVTSAQKNPTAFYLCASSIVRGNQPQHFGDGTRLSIL.